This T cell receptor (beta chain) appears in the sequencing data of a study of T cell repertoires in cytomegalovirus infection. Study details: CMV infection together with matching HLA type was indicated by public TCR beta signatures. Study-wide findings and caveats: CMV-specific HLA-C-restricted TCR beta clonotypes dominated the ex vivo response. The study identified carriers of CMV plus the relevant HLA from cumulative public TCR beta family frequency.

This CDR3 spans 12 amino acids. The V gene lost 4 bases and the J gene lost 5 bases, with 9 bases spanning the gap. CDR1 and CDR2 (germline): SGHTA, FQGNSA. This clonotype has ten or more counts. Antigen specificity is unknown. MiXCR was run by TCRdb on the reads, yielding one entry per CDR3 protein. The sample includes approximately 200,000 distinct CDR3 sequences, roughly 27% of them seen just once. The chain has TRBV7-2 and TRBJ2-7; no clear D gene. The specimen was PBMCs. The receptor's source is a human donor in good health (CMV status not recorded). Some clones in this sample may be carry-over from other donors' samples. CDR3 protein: CASSSPNDEQYF. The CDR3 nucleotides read TGTGCCAGCAGCTCCCCGAACGACGAGCAGTACTTC.